This T cell receptor beta chain was observed in a study of identifying expanded T cells in peripheral blood. Findings and limits, study-wide: Clone count variance between approximately 2-week samples rose with total template count. Technical replicates showed roughly 1.2 changed clones; approximately two weeks roughly 16; four weeks 19.

Data came from immunoSEQ multiplex PCR; TCRdb stores just in-frame clones and leaves some out. Of about 110,000 clones in the sample, about 88% were seen once. Collection occurred without any documented infections or immune events in donors. CDR3 length: 13 amino acids. Unmatched junction bases numbered 4, after V lost 7 bases and J lost 2 bases. CDR1 and CDR2 from the germline V gene are MDHEN and SYDVKM. This clone was recorded a few times. The antigen is unknown. The TCR originated in a person aged 18 to 75 in good health. The sequencing input was blood. This rearrangement joins TRBV28 to TRBJ2-7; 8 positions match TRBD1. The CDR3 is CASKTGAAYEQYF. CDR3 sequence (DNA): TGTGCCAGCAAGACAGGGGCGGCCTACGAGCAGTACTTC. Full variable domain (missing parts from reference TRBV28 and TRBJ2-7): DVKVTQSSRYLVKRTGEKVFLECVQDMDHENMFWYRQDPGLGLRLIYFSYDVKMKEKGDIPEGYSVSREKKERFSLILESASTNQTSMYLCASKTGAAYEQYFGPGTRLTVT.